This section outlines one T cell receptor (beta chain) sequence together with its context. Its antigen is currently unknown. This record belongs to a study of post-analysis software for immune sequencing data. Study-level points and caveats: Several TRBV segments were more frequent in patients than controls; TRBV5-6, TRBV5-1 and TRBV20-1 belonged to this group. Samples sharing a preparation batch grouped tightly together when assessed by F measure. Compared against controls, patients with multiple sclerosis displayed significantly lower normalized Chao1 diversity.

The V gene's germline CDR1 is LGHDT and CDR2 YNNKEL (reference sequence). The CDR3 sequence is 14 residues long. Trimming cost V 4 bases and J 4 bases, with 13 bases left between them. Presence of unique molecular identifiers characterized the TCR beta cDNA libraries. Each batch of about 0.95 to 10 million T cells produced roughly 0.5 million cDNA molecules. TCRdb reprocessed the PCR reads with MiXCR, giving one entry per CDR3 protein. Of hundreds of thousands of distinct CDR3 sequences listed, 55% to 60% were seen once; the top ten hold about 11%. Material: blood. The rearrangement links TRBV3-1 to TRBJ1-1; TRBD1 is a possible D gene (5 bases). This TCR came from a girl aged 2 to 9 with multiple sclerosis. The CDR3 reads CASSLRDLRTEAFF. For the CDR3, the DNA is TGTGCCAGCAGCCTCAGGGATCTCCGCACTGAAGCTTTCTTT. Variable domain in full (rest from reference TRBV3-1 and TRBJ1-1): DTAVSQTPKYLVTQMGNDKSIKCEQNLGHDTMYWYKQDSKKFLKIMFSYNNKELIINETVPNRFSPKSPDKAHLNLHINSLELGDSAVYFCASSLRDLRTEAFFGQGTRLTVV.